The 24 T cell receptor beta chains in this list originate from one sample, sequenced in a study of beta chain features in type 1 diabetes. General study findings and limits: TCRB CDR3s from Type 1 diabetes patients were moderately but significantly shorter in all four CD4+ subsets.

No antigen has been identified for these receptors. cDNA synthesis used the whole RNA isolate, giving expressed TCRB sequences. Measured with immunoSEQ multiplex PCR; TCRdb has only the in-frame clones, and not every one. This table holds 300,000 or so clones, approximately 13% found once. What was sequenced was naive CD4+ T cells from blood. The receptors shown here come from a woman aged 18-35 years with type 1 diabetes.

This clone occurred a few times. The rearrangement joins TRBV28 to TRBJ2-7; 9 nucleotides line up with TRBD1. The CDR3 length is 14 residues. The junction had 4 bases not matched to a gene; V was cut back by 7 bases and J by 0 bases. Per germline, CDR1 MDHEN and CDR2 SYDVKM. Here the CDR3 reads CASIGTGISYEQYF. The CDR3 region has the DNA TGTGCCAGCATTGGGACAGGGATCTCCTACGAGCAGTACTTC.

This clone was counted a few times. CDR3 loop: CASSEGSHYEQYF. Written as DNA, the CDR3 is TGTGCCAGCAGCGAAGGGAGCCACTACGAGCAGTACTTC. The chain carries TRBV9 and TRBJ2-7; weak D call: TRBD2 (5 bases). The CDR3 is made up of 13 amino acids. Per germline, CDR1 SGDLS and CDR2 YYNGEE. Trimming took off 3 bases at V and 3 bases at J, with 10 bases between the two ends.

This clone was picked up a small number of times. The rearrangement joins TRBV7-9 to TRBJ2-1; a possible D gene is TRBD2 (6 bases). Germline V CDR1 and CDR2: SEHNR, FQNEAQ (reference sequence). V lost 5 bases and J 8 bases, leaving 13 bases between the germline ends. CDR3 length: 13 amino acids. The CDR3 DNA is TGTGCCAGCAGCGAAGAACTAGCCTATGAGCAGTTCTTC. Its protein product is CASSEELAYEQFF.

The rearrangement joins TRBV5-1 to TRBJ2-6; 7 nucleotides agree with TRBD2. The CDR3 is 16 residues long. CDR1 is SGHRS, CDR2 YFSETQ, per germline. The V and J ends lost 3 bases and 1 base, in that order; junction bases with no gene match: 4. The DNA of the CDR3 is TGCGCCAGCAGCTCCCACGGGGGGTCTGGGGCCAACGTCCTGACTTTC. This encodes CASSSHGGSGANVLTF.

This clone showed up just a few times. The chain carries TRBV27 and TRBJ2-3, with 10 positions matching TRBD2. Germline CDR1 and CDR2: MNHEY and SMNVEV (reference sequence). This CDR3 has 16 residues. Trimming cost V 1 base and J 4 bases; bases outside gene matches: 5. CDR3 sequence reads: CASSLWASGSPDTQYF. The CDR3 DNA reads TGTGCCAGCAGTTTATGGGCTAGCGGGAGTCCAGATACGCAGTATTTT.

This clone was seen only a few times. The V and J genes are TRBV19 and TRBJ2-2, with 9 bases that match TRBD1. CDR1 LNHDA and CDR2 SQIVND come from the germline V gene (reference sequence). CDR3 length: 15 amino acids. V shed 0 bases and J 9 bases; nucleotides not matched to a gene: 5. In nucleotides, the CDR3 is TGTGCCAGTAGTATAGAGAACAGGGGGCGACGGGAGCTGTTTTTT. Its translation is CASSIENRGRRELFF.

This clone showed up just a few times. The rearrangement uses TRBV12-5 and TRBJ2-1; 7 bases are a match to TRBD2. Unmatched junction bases numbered 5, after V lost 3 bases and J lost 6 bases. CDR3 size: 14 residues. CDR1 is LGHNT, CDR2 FRNRAP, per germline. The CDR3, as DNA: TGTGCTAGTGGTTTCGGGGGAGGGCTCAATGAGCAGTTCTTC. Its translation is CASGFGGGLNEQFF.

In this sample, this clone turned up a few times. The V call is TRBV7-9, the J call TRBJ1-4, with 9 bases that match TRBD1. J gave up 3 bases and V 2 bases, and 4 bases lay outside the gene matches. Germline CDR1 reads SEHNR; CDR2 reads FQNEAQ (reference sequence). The CDR3 has 16 amino acids. Here the CDR3 DNA reads TGTGCCAGCAGCTTAACAGGGGGCTCGGCTAATGAAAAACTGTTTTTT. Translating it yields CASSLTGGSANEKLFF. Together with reference TRBV7-9 and TRBJ1-4, the CDR3 gives the full variable domain: DTGVSQNPRHKITKRGQNVTFRCDPISEHNRLYWYRQTLGQGPEFLTYFQNEAQLEKSRLLSDRFSAERPKGSFSTLEIQRTEQGDSAMYLCASSLTGGSANEKLFFGSGTQLSVL.

This clone has a handful of counts. The chain employs TRBV5-1 and TRBJ2-1; 7 bases line up with TRBD1. Per germline, CDR1 SGHRS and CDR2 YFSETQ. With 1 base clipped from V and 4 bases from J, the junction kept 8 bases outside the gene matches. This CDR3 contains 16 residues. The CDR3 DNA reads as TGCGCCAGCAGCTTGTCTCGGGACAGAGCGTACAATGAGCAGTTCTTC. Residues: CASSLSRDRAYNEQFF.

The chain uses TRBV9 and TRBJ2-5; 8 bases are shared with TRBD1. Germline trimming cut 4 bases from V and 5 bases from J; bases unmatched to any gene: 13. The CDR3 sequence is 16 residues long. Germline loops: CDR1 SGDLS, CDR2 YYNGEE. The DNA of the CDR3 is TGTGCCAGCAGCCCCCAGGGACAGGCCGTATGGGAGACCCAGTACTTC. It yields the protein CASSPQGQAVWETQYF. Full variable domain (missing parts from reference TRBV9 and TRBJ2-5): DSGVTQTPKHLITATGQRVTLRCSPRSGDLSVYWYQQSLDQGLQFLIQYYNGEERAKGNILERFSAQQFPDLHSELNLSSLELGDSALYFCASSPQGQAVWETQYFGPGTRLLVL.

This clone was found a few times. The chain has TRBV7-9 and TRBJ2-5; possible D gene TRBD1, 6 bases. V dropped 5 bases and J dropped 5 bases, with 18 bases sitting between them. CDR3 length: 15 residues. CDR1 and CDR2 from the germline V gene are SEHNR and FQNEAQ (reference sequence). This CDR3 is CASSPPGTSRETQYF. The CDR3 DNA reads TGTGCCAGCAGCCCCCCCGGGACAAGCCGGGAGACCCAGTACTTC.

This clone was observed a few times. This chain connects TRBV7-9 to TRBJ1-1, with 7 bases fitting TRBD1. Losses at the gene ends were 3 bases for V and 2 bases for J; bases not matched to a gene: 6. Germline V lookup: CDR1 SEHNR, CDR2 FQNEAQ (reference sequence). There are 15 residues in the CDR3. The CDR3 spells CASSFHDRANTEAFF. CDR3 coding DNA: TGTGCCAGCAGCTTTCACGACAGGGCTAACACTGAAGCTTTCTTT.

The table lists this clone with a few counts. The genes are TRBV18 and TRBJ2-3; TRBD1 agrees at 8 bases. The CDR3 loop spans 16 amino acids. Germline V CDR1 and CDR2: KGHSH, LQKENI. Trimming at V came to 0 bases and at J to 11 bases, leaving 13 bases not matched to a gene. The CDR3 loop reads CASSPPLGQGRDGQYF. DNA of the CDR3: TGTGCCAGCTCACCACCTCTAGGACAGGGCCGAGATGGGCAGTATTTT. Looking up the rest from reference TRBV18 and TRBJ2-3 gives the full variable domain: NAGVMQNPRHLVRRRGQEARLRCSPMKGHSHVYWYRQLPEEGLKFMVYLQKENIIDESGMPKERFSAEFPKEGPSILRIQQVVRGDSAAYFCASSPPLGQGRDGQYFGPGTRLTVL.

This clone has just a few counts. This rearrangement joins TRBV7-9 to TRBJ2-7; 9 nucleotides align to TRBD2. This CDR3 contains 14 residues. The V and J ends lost 5 bases and 2 bases, in that order; junction bases with no gene match: 4. Germline V CDR1 and CDR2: SEHNR, FQNEAQ (reference sequence). This CDR3 is CASSILAGPYEQYF. CDR3 coding DNA: TGTGCCAGCAGCATACTAGCGGGTCCCTACGAGCAGTACTTC.

This clone was counted only a few times. This chain uses TRBV5-1 with TRBJ2-5; TRBD2 might be the D (5 bases). This CDR3 spans 14 amino acids. The germline CDR1 and CDR2 sequences are SGHRS and YFSETQ. Trimming cost V 3 bases and J 0 bases, with 9 bases left between them. CDR3: CASSSSDYQETQYF. The CDR3 coding sequence is TGCGCCAGCAGCTCCTCGGACTACCAAGAGACCCAGTACTTC.

This clone has only a few counts. The chain employs TRBV27 and TRBJ2-5, with 14 bases that match TRBD2. The V gene end was trimmed by 5 bases and the J gene end by 3 bases; junction bases not matched to a gene: 8. CDR3 length equals 17 residues. CDR1 and CDR2 (germline): MNHEY, SMNVEV (reference sequence). The CDR3 nucleotides read TGTGCCAGCAGTAGAGGCTTGGGACTAGCGGGAGAAGAGACCCAGTACTTC. Protein sequence: CASSRGLGLAGEETQYF.

This clone was counted between two and nine times. The chain links TRBV18 to TRBJ2-7; D unresolved. This CDR3 spans 12 amino acids. The germline V gene encodes CDR1 KGHSH and CDR2 LQKENI. V lost 1 base and J 3 bases, leaving 4 bases between the germline ends. This CDR3 reads CASSPRLYEQYF. The CDR3 DNA sequence: TGTGCCAGCTCACCACGGCTCTACGAGCAGTACTTC.

This clone was seen only a few times. CDR3 coding DNA: TGTGCCAGCAGTCCTCGGGGGGAGGTGGGAGATACGCAGTATTTT. Translation: CASSPRGEVGDTQYF. The gene calls are TRBV27 and TRBJ2-3, with 7 nucleotides matching TRBD2. The germline V gene encodes CDR1 MNHEY and CDR2 SMNVEV (reference sequence). Trimming took 5 bases from V and 5 from J; bases not matched to a gene: 10. The CDR3 has 15 residues.

V is TRBV4-2 and J is TRBJ2-5; 8 bases line up with TRBD2. With 1 base clipped from V and 5 bases from J, the junction kept 6 bases outside the gene matches. The germline V gene has CDR1 LGHNA and CDR2 YNFKEQ. The CDR3 is 15 amino acids. CDR3 bases: TGTGCCAGCAGCCAAGTAGCTAGCGGGTTGGAGACCCAGTACTTC. It translates to CASSQVASGLETQYF.

This clone showed up just a few times. The chain carries TRBV7-2 and TRBJ1-1, with TRBD1 as a possible D gene (5 bases). The V and J ends lost 2 bases and 3 bases respectively, with 10 bases between them. The CDR3 loop spans 14 amino acids. CDR1 SGHTA and CDR2 FQGNSA come from the germline V gene. Here the CDR3 DNA reads TGTGCCAGCAGCTTACAGGGTTTTGACACTGAAGCTTTCTTT. Amino acid sequence: CASSLQGFDTEAFF.

This clone occurred a few times. The rearrangement joins TRBV11-2 to TRBJ2-1, with TRBD2 matching over 10 bases. Trimming removed 5 bases from V and 3 bases from J; junction bases left unmatched: 7. Germline CDR1 SGHAT, CDR2 FQNNGV. The CDR3 length is 16 residues. The CDR3 DNA is TGTGCCAGCAGCCCTAGGACTAGCGGCCTCTACAATGAGCAGTTCTTC. As protein: CASSPRTSGLYNEQFF.

This clone has just a few counts. The CDR3 DNA sequence: TGCAGTGCTTCTAGAGAAGAGCAGTTCTTC. The encoded protein is CSASREEQFF. The genes are TRBV20-1 and TRBJ2-1; D is unclear. Trimming removed 5 bases at V and 10 bases at J, with 9 bases between. This CDR3 region has 10 residues. Germline V gives CDR1 DFQATT, CDR2 SNEGSKA (reference sequence).

V is TRBV27 and J is TRBJ2-3; D gene uncertain. Trimming removed 5 bases at V and 1 base at J, with 7 bases between. The V gene's germline CDR1 is MNHEY and CDR2 SMNVEV (reference sequence). The CDR3 has 13 residues. In nucleotides, the CDR3 is TGTGCCAGCAGTCGAGTGGGCACAGATACGCAGTATTTT. Translation: CASSRVGTDTQYF.

The rearrangement links TRBV5-1 to TRBJ2-5; D may be TRBD1 (6 bases). Between the trimmed V and J ends, which lost 0 bases and 2 bases, there was a span of 11 bases. This CDR3 spans 15 amino acids. Per the germline V gene, CDR1 is SGHRS and CDR2 is YFSETQ. As DNA, the CDR3 is TGCGCCAGCAGCTTGGTGATGGGGGCTCAAGAGACCCAGTACTTC. Translating gives CASSLVMGAQETQYF. Based on the CDR3 plus reference TRBV5-1 and TRBJ2-5, the full variable domain is KAGVTQTPRYLIKTRGQQVTLSCSPISGHRSVSWYQQTPGQGLQFLFEYFSETQRNKGNFPGRFSGRQFSNSRSEMNVSTLELGDSALYLCASSLVMGAQETQYFGPGTRLLVL.